This TCR beta chain was profiled in a study of response to subunit inactivated influenza vaccine. Overall study results and limits: The authors put forward the suggestion that each seasonal influenza vaccination may bring in only a limited number of new T cells.

Each CDR3 protein gets one entry after TCRdb re-called the RT-PCR reads with MiXCR. The table includes 650,000 to 800,000 distinct CDR3 sequences, 18% detected once. Looked up from germline, CDR1 is SGHNT and CDR2 is YENEEA. The V and J ends lost 1 base and 4 bases respectively, with 10 bases between them. This CDR3 spans 15 amino acids. Regarding this clonotype: Its specificity is not known.

This chain connects TRBV11-3 to TRBJ2-2; D is perhaps TRBD1 (5 bases). The sequencing used PBMCs from blood, collected roughly 5 days after vaccination. The receptor was isolated from a middle-aged man who received an inactivated influenza vaccine. CDR3 protein: CASSLATVGTGELFF. The CDR3 DNA reads TGTGCCAGCAGCTTAGCGACAGTGGGCACCGGGGAGCTGTTTTTT.